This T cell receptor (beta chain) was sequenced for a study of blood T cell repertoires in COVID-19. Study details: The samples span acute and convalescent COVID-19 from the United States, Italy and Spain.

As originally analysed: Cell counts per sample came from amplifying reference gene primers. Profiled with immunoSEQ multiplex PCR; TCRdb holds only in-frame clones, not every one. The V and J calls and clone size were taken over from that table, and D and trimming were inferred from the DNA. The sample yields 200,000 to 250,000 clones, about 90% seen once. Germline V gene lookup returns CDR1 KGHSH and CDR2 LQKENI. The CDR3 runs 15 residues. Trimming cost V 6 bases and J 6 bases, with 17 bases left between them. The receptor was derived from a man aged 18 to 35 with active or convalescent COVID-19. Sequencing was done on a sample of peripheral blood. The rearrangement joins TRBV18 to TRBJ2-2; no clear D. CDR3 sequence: CASSPQDSPAGELFF. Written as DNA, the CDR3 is TGTGCCAGCTCCCCCCAGGATTCTCCGGCCGGGGAGCTGTTTTTT. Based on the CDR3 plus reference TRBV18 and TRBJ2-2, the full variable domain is NAGVMQNPRHLVRRRGQEARLRCSPMKGHSHVYWYRQLPEEGLKFMVYLQKENIIDESGMPKERFSAEFPKEGPSILRIQQVVRGDSAAYFCASSPQDSPAGELFFGEGSRLTVL.